The 8 T cell receptor beta chains below were found in one sample sequenced in a study of T cell responses to AZD1222 COVID-19 vaccine. The repertoire was sequenced with immunoSEQ multiplex PCR; TCRdb's copy has only in-frame clones and lacks some. The table includes 80,000 to 100,000 clones, roughly 86% detected once. The sample in question was peripheral blood, obtained on day 0 of MenACWY control vaccination. All receptors derive from an adult in good health.

The rearrangement joins TRBV11-2 to TRBJ2-1; 8 bases agree with TRBD2. Germline assignment: CDR1 SGHAT and CDR2 FQNNGV. This CDR3 comprises 14 residues. The junction had 4 bases not matched to a gene; V was cut back by 5 bases and J by 4 bases. The CDR3 DNA reads as TGTGCCAGCAGCCATAGCGGGGATTACAATGAGCAGTTCTTC. It translates to CASSHSGDYNEQFF.

The rearrangement links TRBV9 to TRBJ1-1; possibly TRBD1 for D (6 bases). The CDR3 sequence is 14 residues long. CDR1 and CDR2 from the germline V gene are SGDLS and YYNGEE. Trimming cost V 3 bases and J 5 bases, with 14 bases left between them. CDR3 region: CASSAPTGRTEAFF. The CDR3 nucleotides are TGTGCCAGCAGCGCCCCCACAGGGCGAACTGAAGCTTTCTTT.

This sequence joins TRBV2 and TRBJ2-7; 8 positions agree with TRBD1. Germline lookup yields CDR1 SNHLY and CDR2 FYNNEI. V was clipped by 8 bases and J by 0 bases; unmatched bases: 6. The CDR3 has 14 amino acids. CDR3 protein: CASGDRGSSYEQYF. The DNA for the CDR3 is TGTGCCAGCGGAGACAGGGGAAGCTCCTACGAGCAGTACTTC.

This chain connects TRBV4-3 to TRBJ1-2; TRBD1 aligns across 7 bases. The CDR3 is 16 amino acids. Trimming at V came to 4 bases and at J to 0 bases, leaving 8 bases not matched to a gene. Germline V gene lookup returns CDR1 LGHNA and CDR2 YSLEER. The CDR3 sequence: CASSPLTGDSNYGYTF. CDR3 bases: TGCGCCAGCAGCCCACTAACAGGGGACTCTAACTATGGCTACACCTTC.

Concerning this clone itself: Other nucleotide sequences from this sample produce the same CDR3. This sequence joins TRBV3-1 (or the pseudogene TRBV3-2) and TRBJ2-4; no firm D call. The CDR3 length is 12 residues. The V and J ends lost 2 bases and 6 bases respectively, with 5 bases between them. Germline CDR1 and CDR2: LGHDT and YNNKEL (reference sequence). The CDR3, as DNA: TGTGCCAGCAGCCAATGGGGAAACATTCAGTACTTC. Translating it yields CASSQWGNIQYF.

The chain recombines TRBV7-3 with TRBJ1-5; 7 positions match TRBD1. Trimming took 5 bases from V and 5 from J; bases not matched to a gene: 3. There are 13 residues in the CDR3. Germline CDR1 and CDR2: SGHTA and FQGTGA. CDR3 DNA sequence: TGTGCCAGCAGCGCCACAGGGGATCAGCCCCAGCATTTT. Translating it yields CASSATGDQPQHF.

In its sample, this clone was seen a few times. The chain links TRBV6-5 to TRBJ1-2, with D possibly being TRBD1 (5 bases). The CDR3 length is 13 residues. Trimming left V 6 bases short and J 10 bases short, with 18 bases between. Looked up from germline, CDR1 is MNHEY and CDR2 is SVGAGI. Here the CDR3 DNA reads TGTGCCAGCAGACCAAACCTCAGGGTGGTCTACACCTTC. Residues: CASRPNLRVVYTF.

V and J are TRBV25-1 and TRBJ2-7; D gene uncertain. Germline lookup yields CDR1 MGHDK and CDR2 SYGVNS. The CDR3 covers 14 residues. V was clipped by 3 bases and J by 3 bases, with 12 bases between them. The CDR3 DNA reads TGTGCCAGCAGTGACTCCGGAACCAGCTACGAGCAGTACTTC. It yields the protein CASSDSGTSYEQYF.